These 9 T cell receptor beta chains came from one sample sequenced in a study of human T cells and chemical hapten exposure (dated by TCRdb to about 2021). Unfractionated whole blood was collected in Tempus Blood RNA tubes, and total RNA was extracted from that blood. Library prep was done by 5' RACE. TCRdb names Illumina MiSeq as the instrument used. The public reads were quality trimmed at Q25 with fastp and then assembled into clones with MiXCR by TCRdb, keeping productive beta chains. Rows with a matching CDR3 protein are joined into one entry that keeps the most common DNA and genes. Within this sample are tens of thousands of distinct CDR3 sequences, with 7% to 8% of them counted one time only. The ten top clones hold 2% to 2.5% of the sample. All receptors come from a male donor in good health.

This clonotype was seen ten or more times. The rearrangement links TRBV7-2 to TRBJ2-3, with no clear D. CDR1 is SGHTA, CDR2 FQGNSA, per germline. The CDR3 consists of 15 residues. The germline V and J ends were trimmed by 0 bases and 2 bases, with 9 bases remaining between them. CDR3 protein: CASSLARRTTDTQYF. The CDR3 DNA reads as TGTGCCAGCAGCTTAGCTCGGCGGACCACAGATACGCAGTATTTT.

The chain employs TRBV16 and TRBJ1-1, with D unresolved. The CDR3 loop spans 11 amino acids. The V gene's germline CDR1 is KGHSY and CDR2 FQNENV. Deletions cut 2 bases from V and 7 bases from J, with 5 bases between. In DNA form, the CDR3 reads TGTGCCAGCAGCCAAGGGGTTGAAGCTTTCTTT. It specifies CASSQGVEAFF.

This clonotype was seen repeatedly, ten times or more. The chain carries TRBV12-3 or TRBV12-4 and TRBJ2-3; D is possibly TRBD1 (5 bases). CDR3 size: 14 residues. Trimming removed 2 bases from V and 2 bases from J, with 8 bases in between. Written as DNA, the CDR3 is TGTGCCAGCAGTTTAAGGGGATACACAGATACGCAGTATTTT. Protein sequence: CASSLRGYTDTQYF.

The chain links TRBV9 to TRBJ2-1, with TRBD1 matching over 7 bases. The V gene end was trimmed by 4 bases and the J gene end by 2 bases; junction bases not matched to a gene: 3. The germline CDR1 and CDR2 sequences are SGDLS and YYNGEE. The CDR3 extends over 14 amino acids. The CDR3 loop reads CASSLGTAYNEQFF. The CDR3 region has the DNA TGTGCCAGCAGCCTAGGGACAGCCTACAATGAGCAGTTCTTC.

This clonotype was observed a few times. CDR3 sequence: CSVRATDTQYF. The CDR3 bases are TGCAGCGTCCGCGCCACAGATACGCAGTATTTT. This chain uses TRBV29-1 with TRBJ2-3; D is uncertain. The length of the CDR3 is 11 residues. With 6 bases removed from V and 2 bases from J, the gap between germline ends came to 6 bases. Germline CDR1 SQVTM, CDR2 ANQGSEA.

In its sample, this clonotype was seen a few times. This chain connects TRBV11-2 to TRBJ1-3, with 8 positions matching TRBD1. The V gene's germline CDR1 is SGHAT and CDR2 FQNNGV. J gave up 3 bases and V 3 bases, and 4 bases lay outside the gene matches. This CDR3 has 15 amino acids. The DNA of the CDR3 is TGTGCCAGCAGCTTTCAGGGGGCTGGTGGAAACACCATATATTTT. Residues: CASSFQGAGGNTIYF.

This chain joins TRBV4-3 and TRBJ1-4, with D perhaps TRBD1 (6 bases). Germline V gene data show CDR1 as LGHNA and CDR2 as YSLEER. V was pared by 4 bases and J by 8 bases, with 23 bases between. This CDR3 is 17 amino acids long. The CDR3 sequence is CASSLIRQGGGGEKLFF. The CDR3 DNA is TGCGCCAGCAGCCTTATTCGGCAAGGGGGAGGGGGGGAAAAACTGTTTTTT.

The V and J genes are TRBV19 and TRBJ2-3, with 7 bases fitting TRBD2. This CDR3 is built from 16 residues. The V and J ends lost 5 bases and 2 bases, in that order; junction bases with no gene match: 10. Per germline, CDR1 LNHDA and CDR2 SQIVND (reference sequence). CDR3 sequence (DNA): TGTGCCAGTAGTCCCGTTGGCGGGGGACTCACAGATACGCAGTATTTT. Its protein product is CASSPVGGGLTDTQYF.

This clonotype showed up many times. The rearrangement uses TRBV13 and TRBJ2-7; possibly TRBD1 for D (6 bases). V gave up 5 bases and J gave up 4 bases, with 12 bases separating them. Germline CDR1 PRHDT, CDR2 FYEKMQ (reference sequence). This CDR3 region has 13 residues. The CDR3 loop is CASSGGAAYEQYF. In DNA, the CDR3 is TGTGCCAGCAGCGGGGGCGCTGCATACGAGCAGTACTTC.